The 28 T cell receptor beta chains listed next were all sequenced from one sample in a study of T-cell memory formation after mild COVID-19. TCRdb ran MiXCR on the 5' RACE reads and lists one entry per CDR3 protein. The table lists approximately 100,000 distinct CDR3 sequences, about 17% of them singletons. The material sequenced was PBMCs or a T cell subset sorted from them (not recorded which). The receptors shown here come from an adult woman who had mild COVID-19 (a few samples of this study predate the infection). Cell type and time point are not known.

CDR3 protein: CAISEAKVRHQGDSYEQYF. The CDR3 DNA sequence: TGTGCCATCAGTGAGGCAAAGGTCCGACACCAAGGTGACTCCTACGAGCAGTACTTC. V usage is TRBV10-3 and J usage is TRBJ2-7; D gene unclear. The CDR3 is 19 residues long. Trimming stripped 2 bases from V and 0 bases from J, with 23 bases between. Germline CDR1 reads ENHRY; CDR2 reads SYGVKD.

The rearrangement joins TRBV27 to TRBJ1-1; TRBD1 matches at 8 bases. Trimming removed 5 bases from V and 3 bases from J; junction bases left unmatched: 5. CDR1 and CDR2 (germline): MNHEY, SMNVEV (reference sequence). The CDR3 is 14 residues long. The CDR3 sequence is CASSQYRGDTEAFF. CDR3 in DNA: TGTGCCAGCAGTCAATACAGGGGGGACACTGAAGCTTTCTTT.

The rearrangement joins TRBV27 to TRBJ2-7; no clear D gene. This CDR3 is 14 amino acids long. Between the trimmed V and J ends, which lost 7 bases and 3 bases, there was a span of 16 bases. Germline lookup yields CDR1 MNHEY and CDR2 SMNVEV (reference sequence). CDR3 nucleotides: TGTGCCAGCACCGTTAATATGTACCACTACGAGCAGTACTTC. Residues: CASTVNMYHYEQYF.

This clonotype was found a few times. The gene calls are TRBV5-1 and TRBJ2-3; 9 bases line up with TRBD2. Germline lookup yields CDR1 SGHRS and CDR2 YFSETQ. Trimming at V came to 4 bases and at J to 0 bases, leaving 6 bases not matched to a gene. The CDR3 is 16 amino acids. The CDR3 coding sequence is TGCGCCAGCAGCCTTAGTAGCGGGGGAAGCACAGATACGCAGTATTTT. This codes for CASSLSSGGSTDTQYF.

The chain employs TRBV5-1 and TRBJ2-7; TRBD1 is a possible D gene (6 bases). The V gene's germline CDR1 is SGHRS and CDR2 YFSETQ. Deletions cut 3 bases from V and 0 bases from J, with 10 bases between. This CDR3 region has 14 residues. The CDR3 sequence is CASSSGASSYEQYF. In DNA form, the CDR3 reads TGCGCCAGCAGCTCAGGGGCTAGCTCCTACGAGCAGTACTTC.

This clonotype has just a few counts. The genes are TRBV7-8 and TRBJ2-3; D uncertain. In germline, CDR1 is SGHVS, CDR2 FQNEAQ. This CDR3 is built from 13 residues. The V end was cut by 2 bases, the J end by 4 bases, with 7 bases between. CDR3 residues: CASSLYPSDTQYF. The CDR3 region has the DNA TGTGCCAGCAGCTTATACCCCTCAGATACGCAGTATTTT.

This clonotype was observed a few times. The chain has TRBV5-4 and TRBJ1-2; 7 nucleotides agree with TRBD1. The V gene end was trimmed by 2 bases and the J gene end by 0 bases; junction bases not matched to a gene: 4. The V gene's germline CDR1 is SGHNT and CDR2 YYREEE (reference sequence). The CDR3 loop spans 15 amino acids. The CDR3 region has the DNA TGTGCCAGCAGCTTAGGGACAGAAACTAACTATGGCTACACCTTC. Amino acids: CASSLGTETNYGYTF.

The chain is built from TRBV9 and TRBJ1-1; unclear D gene. Trimming removed 5 bases at V and 6 bases at J, with 11 bases between. CDR3 length: 12 residues. From germline, CDR1 is SGDLS and CDR2 YYNGEE. CDR3 in amino acids: CASSVGGAEAFF. CDR3 in DNA: TGTGCCAGCAGTGTCGGTGGCGCTGAAGCTTTCTTT.

The genes are TRBV3-1 and TRBJ1-1; D is undetermined. This CDR3 is 13 amino acids long. In germline, CDR1 is LGHDT, CDR2 YNNKEL (reference sequence). V dropped 6 bases and J dropped 2 bases, with 10 bases sitting between them. In nucleotides, the CDR3 is TGTGCCAGCAGGTTAGGGTTAAACACTGAAGCTTTCTTT. Protein: CASRLGLNTEAFF.

The sample holds one count of this clonotype. The rearrangement joins TRBV19 to TRBJ2-7; possibly TRBD1 or TRBD2 for D (5 bases each). CDR1 and CDR2 (germline): LNHDA, SQIVND (reference sequence). This CDR3 contains 17 residues. Trimming removed 1 base from V and 0 bases from J, with 16 bases in between. The CDR3 loop is CASSIGLGRGLSYEQYF. CDR3 DNA: TGTGCCAGTAGTATAGGTCTGGGACGAGGCCTCTCCTACGAGCAGTACTTC.

Here the CDR3 reads CASSQDTGGLQETQYF. CDR3 DNA: TGTGCCAGCAGCCAAGACACAGGGGGCCTTCAAGAGACCCAGTACTTC. The J gene is TRBJ2-5, the V gene TRBV6-5; 9 bases map to TRBD1. The V gene end was trimmed by 6 bases and the J gene end by 2 bases; junction bases not matched to a gene: 10. This CDR3 is built from 16 residues. Germline CDR1 and CDR2: MNHEY and SVGAGI.

This clonotype showed up just a few times. The V call is TRBV19, the J call TRBJ2-1; 11 positions match TRBD2. Germline CDR1 reads LNHDA; CDR2 reads SQIVND (reference sequence). This CDR3 is 15 amino acids long. With V trimmed by 3 bases and J by 5 bases, 3 bases remained unmatched. The chain's CDR3 is CASSMLAGGDNEQFF. For the CDR3, the DNA is TGTGCCAGTAGTATGCTAGCGGGAGGAGACAATGAGCAGTTCTTC. Full variable domain (missing parts from reference TRBV19 and TRBJ2-1): DGGITQSPKYLFRKEGQNVTLSCEQNLNHDAMYWYRQDPGQGLRLIYYSQIVNDFQKGDIAEGYSVSREKKESFPLTVTSAQKNPTAFYLCASSMLAGGDNEQFFGPGTRLTVL.

V and J are TRBV7-2 and TRBJ2-7, with TRBD2 matching 8 bases. The CDR3 is 17 residues long. With 1 base clipped from V and 2 bases from J, the junction kept 10 bases outside the gene matches. Germline assignment: CDR1 SGHTA and CDR2 FQGNSA. Here the CDR3 DNA reads TGTGCCAGCAGCTTAGGCAGTCTAGCGGGTTCCCCCTACGAGCAGTACTTC. Residues: CASSLGSLAGSPYEQYF.

The V and J genes are TRBV7-6 and TRBJ2-7, with TRBD1 matching over 12 bases. Trimming removed 6 bases from V and 4 bases from J; junction bases left unmatched: 7. CDR1 is SGHVS, CDR2 FNYEAQ, per germline. CDR3 length equals 15 residues. CDR3 amino acids: CASSYGTGGGYEQYF. In nucleotides, the CDR3 is TGTGCCAGCAGTTACGGGACAGGGGGCGGGTACGAGCAGTACTTC.

This clonotype was recorded a few times. The chain carries TRBV19 and TRBJ1-5; D ambiguous. Germline CDR1 and CDR2: LNHDA and SQIVND (reference sequence). This CDR3 is 20 amino acids long. V lost 6 bases, J lost 0 bases, and 27 bases lay in between. CDR3 in DNA: TGTGCCAGTAGGGTCGCCCCGTCGATGGATGTTGTATATAGCAATCAGCCCCAGCATTTT. It specifies CASRVAPSMDVVYSNQPQHF. The full variable domain, with the rest looked up from reference TRBV19 and TRBJ1-5, is DGGITQSPKYLFRKEGQNVTLSCEQNLNHDAMYWYRQDPGQGLRLIYYSQIVNDFQKGDIAEGYSVSREKKESFPLTVTSAQKNPTAFYLCASRVAPSMDVVYSNQPQHFGDGTRLSIL.

This clonotype has a handful of counts. The V gene is TRBV4-1, the J gene TRBJ1-5, with D possibly being TRBD1 (6 bases). The V end lost 6 bases, the J end lost 3 bases, and 15 bases lay between the germline ends. The CDR3 totals 15 residues. Germline V gives CDR1 MGHRA, CDR2 YSYEKL. CDR3 region: CASRNSRGSNQPQHF. The CDR3 region has the DNA TGCGCCAGCAGGAATTCCAGGGGATCCAATCAGCCCCAGCATTTT.

The CDR3 DNA reads TGTGCCAGCAGTTTATTGGCTAGTGGAGAGACCCAGTACTTC. Translated: CASSLLASGETQYF. The chain carries TRBV12-3 or TRBV12-4 and TRBJ2-5, with D hard to call. There are 14 residues in the CDR3. Trimming removed 2 bases from V and 4 bases from J, with 11 bases in between.

This clonotype has at least ten counts. The junction differs from germline at one of its ends, possibly a read error. The genes are TRBV12-3 or TRBV12-4 and TRBJ2-5; 11 bases agree with TRBD2. This CDR3 contains 13 residues. CDR3: CASSLAGGSTQYF. DNA for the CDR3: TGTGCCAGCAGTCTAGCGGGAGGTTCTACCCAGTACTTC.

The V call is TRBV7-9, the J call TRBJ2-7; D gene unclear. V lost 1 base and J 4 bases, leaving 20 bases between the germline ends. This CDR3 has 17 residues. Germline CDR1 reads SEHNR; CDR2 reads FQNEAQ (reference sequence). The CDR3 reads CASSLVPQPREAYEQYF. In DNA, the CDR3 is TGTGCCAGCAGCTTAGTTCCTCAACCCAGAGAAGCATACGAGCAGTACTTC.

The gene calls are TRBV12-3 or TRBV12-4 and TRBJ2-5; no firm D call. This CDR3 is 14 amino acids long. Trimming took 6 bases from V and 7 from J, leaving 18 bases between them. This CDR3 reads CASSPSDLARTQYF. CDR3 nucleotide sequence: TGTGCCAGCAGCCCATCAGACCTCGCGAGGACCCAGTACTTC.

DNA for the CDR3: TGTGCCAGCAGTGAGTGGACAGGGTTGGGTCAGCCCCAGCATTTT. Translating gives CASSEWTGLGQPQHF. V is TRBV2 and J is TRBJ1-5; 8 nucleotides match TRBD1. The CDR3 is 15 amino acids. Germline loops: CDR1 SNHLY, CDR2 FYNNEI. J gave up 6 bases and V 3 bases, and 7 bases lay outside the gene matches. The complete variable domain, with remaining parts taken from reference TRBV2 and TRBJ1-5, reads EPEVTQTPSHQVTQMGQEVILRCVPISNHLYFYWYRQILGQKVEFLVSFYNNEISEKSEIFDDQFSVERPDGSNFTLKIRSTKLEDSAMYFCASSEWTGLGQPQHFGDGTRLSIL.

This clonotype has a handful of counts. The chain joins TRBV2 to TRBJ2-5; 9 nucleotides match TRBD2. The CDR3 has 17 residues. V lost 5 bases to trimming and J lost 1 base; unmatched junction nucleotides: 11. In germline, CDR1 is SNHLY, CDR2 FYNNEI. The CDR3 region is CASSSEWGTSFQETQYF. Here the CDR3 DNA reads TGTGCCAGCAGTTCCGAATGGGGGACTAGCTTCCAAGAGACCCAGTACTTC.

CDR3 residues: CASRHGQGPPADTEAFF. The CDR3 DNA follows: TGTGCCAGCAGACACGGACAGGGCCCCCCGGCGGACACTGAAGCTTTCTTT. The rearrangement joins TRBV5-4 to TRBJ1-1, with 8 bases matching TRBD1. Germline V gives CDR1 SGHNT, CDR2 YYREEE (reference sequence). The J segment lost 3 bases and the V segment lost 5 bases, leaving 15 bases of the junction unmatched. There are 17 residues in the CDR3.

In this sample, this clonotype turned up a few times. The V gene is TRBV20-1, the J gene TRBJ2-1; 10 bases are a match to TRBD2. The CDR3 loop spans 17 amino acids. Per germline, CDR1 DFQATT and CDR2 SNEGSKA (reference sequence). J gave up 6 bases and V 0 bases, and 11 bases lay outside the gene matches. The CDR3 DNA reads as TGCAGTGCTAGAGATAGGCTAGCGGGAGTCTACTCCAATGAGCAGTTCTTC. Translating gives CSARDRLAGVYSNEQFF.

This clonotype was seen a handful of times. The rearrangement links TRBV12-3 or TRBV12-4 to TRBJ1-4, with D hard to call. The CDR3 runs to 16 residues. Trimming took off 5 bases at V and 4 bases at J, with 17 bases between the two ends. DNA of the CDR3: TGTGCCAGCAGTCCTAATACGGCAGGAGATAATGAAAAACTGTTTTTT. This gives the protein CASSPNTAGDNEKLFF.

The J gene is TRBJ2-1, the V gene TRBV24-1; D is undetermined. Germline V gene lookup returns CDR1 KGHDR and CDR2 SFDVKD. Trimming shortened V by 9 bases and J by 4 bases, and 18 bases separated the two germline ends. The CDR3 has 15 amino acids. The CDR3 spells CATGTRDLGYNEQFF. The CDR3 DNA follows: TGTGCCACCGGTACAAGAGACTTGGGGTACAATGAGCAGTTCTTC.

This chain connects TRBV9 to TRBJ2-2, with D perhaps TRBD1 or TRBD2 (5 bases each). The germline V and J ends were trimmed by 3 bases and 3 bases, with 6 bases remaining between them. Per the germline V gene, CDR1 is SGDLS and CDR2 is YYNGEE. This CDR3 is built from 13 residues. CDR3 in DNA: TGTGCCAGCAGCGGGGGACACACCGGGGAGCTGTTTTTT. It is translated as CASSGGHTGELFF.

This clonotype appeared once. The chain combines TRBV5-1 with TRBJ1-2, with D uncertain. Deletions cut 2 bases from V and 4 bases from J, with 12 bases between. CDR1 and CDR2 from the germline V gene are SGHRS and YFSETQ. The CDR3 covers 14 residues. The CDR3 sequence: CASSFLPRIYGYTF. In DNA, the CDR3 is TGCGCCAGCAGCTTTCTCCCAAGGATCTATGGCTACACCTTC.